The clone carrying this T cell receptor beta chain was seen a few times. This sample is part of a study of blood T cell repertoires in COVID-19. TCRdb keeps only in-frame clones here, not all; method: immunoSEQ multiplex PCR. Of around 55,000 clones detected, roughly 86% appear once; the ten largest clones hold 3% to 4%. The CDR3 consists of 15 residues. Trimming removed 1 base at V and 5 bases at J, with 12 bases between. From germline, CDR1 is MGHRA and CDR2 YSYEKL. This clonotype was obtained from a man between 40 and 49 years old with COVID-19, enrolled during active disease. The chain employs TRBV4-1 and TRBJ1-5, with D tentatively TRBD1 (5 bases). The source material was peripheral blood. CDR3 coding DNA: TGCGCCAGCAGCCAAGGGGTAGGGGTGGATCAGCCCCAGCATTTT. Translated, it gives CASSQGVGVDQPQHF.